This TCR beta chain was sequenced in a study of T cell changes during pregnancy in multiple sclerosis. This clone has just one count. V was shortened by 6 bases and J by 6 bases, with 14 bases between the two germline ends. Germline CDR1 MNHEY, CDR2 SVGAGI. The CDR3 runs 13 residues. TCRdb's table, derived via immunoSEQ multiplex PCR, lists solely in-frame clones and lacks some. In the table there are some 76,000 clones, around 90% of which are singletons. The material was CD4+ T cells from peripheral blood mononuclear cells, obtained after pregnancy. The V gene is TRBV6-5, the J gene TRBJ1-2; TRBD1 might be the D (6 bases). This clonotype was sampled from a female donor with multiple sclerosis, enrolled in a pregnancy study. CDR3 coding DNA: TGTGCCAGCAGGAGGGGCAGGGGCGATGGCTACACCTTC. It yields the protein CASRRGRGDGYTF.